This TCR beta chain came from a study of blood T cell repertoires in COVID-19. Study at large: The study drew acute and convalescent COVID-19 samples from the United States, Italy and Spain.

V was clipped by 0 bases and J by 9 bases; unmatched bases: 8. CDR1 is SGHDT and CDR2 is YYEEEE in the germline V gene. The CDR3 runs to 14 residues. Profiling relied on immunoSEQ multiplex PCR, and the TCRdb table lists in-frame clones only, not all of them. The profile shows 110,000 or so clones, approximately 80% of them singletons. Sequencing used peripheral blood. The chain recombines TRBV5-6 with TRBJ1-1; 7 nucleotides match TRBD1. The source is a woman aged 40 to 50 with acute or convalescent COVID-19. The CDR3 coding sequence is TGTGCCAGCAGCTTGGACGGTACAGGGGCTCAAGCTTTCTTT. It encodes CASSLDGTGAQAFF.